Shown below are 32 T cell receptor beta chains from a single sample sequenced in a study of cytomegalovirus exposure and HLA in healthy donors. The study ran its PCR with 60 Vbeta and 13 Jbeta primers. Here immunoSEQ multiplex PCR was the method, and the copy in TCRdb shows in-frame clones only, minus some. The sample lists around 150,000 clones, roughly 75% occurring once. What was sequenced was PBMCs. Receptor source: a woman in her 40s in good health and CMV-seropositive.

The gene calls are TRBV5-6 and TRBJ2-7; 12 bases align to TRBD2. Germline CDR1 SGHDT, CDR2 YYEEEE. The CDR3 runs to 19 residues. The V and J ends lost 0 bases and 4 bases, in that order; junction bases with no gene match: 14. In nucleotides, the CDR3 is TGTGCCAGCAGCTTGGGACCCCCCCTAGCGGGAGGGCCTAGATACGAGCAGTACTTC. Translating gives CASSLGPPLAGGPRYEQYF.

This clone was seen a handful of times. The J gene is TRBJ2-5, the V gene TRBV7-6; 8 bases align to TRBD1. Trimming cost V 0 bases and J 4 bases; bases outside gene matches: 1. The CDR3 is 14 amino acids. CDR1 SGHVS and CDR2 FNYEAQ come from the germline V gene. The chain's CDR3 is CASSLAGTGETQYF. DNA for the CDR3: TGTGCCAGCAGCTTAGCCGGGACAGGAGAGACCCAGTACTTC.

CDR3 in amino acids: CASGQGQGYTF. The CDR3 DNA follows: TGTGCCAGCGGCCAGGGACAAGGCTACACCTTC. The rearrangement links TRBV6-5 to TRBJ1-2; weak D call: TRBD1 (6 bases). This CDR3 is 11 amino acids long. V shed 8 bases and J shed 8 bases, with 12 bases lying between them. Germline lookup yields CDR1 MNHEY and CDR2 SVGAGI.

J is TRBJ2-7 and V is TRBV29-1; the match to TRBD1 covers 7 bases. J lost 5 bases, V lost 5 bases, and 9 bases had no gene match. The CDR3 is made up of 13 amino acids. From germline, CDR1 is SQVTM and CDR2 ANQGSEA. CDR3 sequence (DNA): TGCAGCGTTACAGGGGCAGCTCCCCACGAGCAGTACTTC. Protein sequence: CSVTGAAPHEQYF.

Of note for this clone: An end of the junction does not agree with germline; a read error may underlie this. The V call is TRBV19, the J call TRBJ1-1, with a weak D call TRBD1 (6 bases). Germline assignment: CDR1 LNHDA and CDR2 SQIVND (reference sequence). CDR3 length: 11 amino acids. As DNA, the CDR3 is TGTGCCAGTATGGGGGGGCGGTGGATGGGATTT. Its protein product is CASMGGRWMGF.

This clone was detected once. A much larger clone is a single base away; this may be a read error. The rearrangement links TRBV7-9 to TRBJ2-1, with TRBD2 as a possible D gene (5 bases). Germline lookup yields CDR1 SEHNR and CDR2 FQNEAQ (reference sequence). Trimming left V 3 bases short and J 0 bases short, with 6 bases between. The CDR3 extends over 14 amino acids. The CDR3: CASSFGNSYNEQFF. Written as DNA, the CDR3 is TGTGCCAGCAGCTTCGGGAACTCCTACAATGAGCAGTTCTTC. Full variable domain (rest looked up from reference TRBV7-9 and TRBJ2-1): DTGVSQNPRHKITKRGQNVTFRCDPISEHNRLYWYRQTLGQGPEFLTYFQNEAQLEKSRLLSDRFSAERPKGSFSTLEIQRTEQGDSAMYLCASSFGNSYNEQFFGPGTRLTVL.

V and J are TRBV14 and TRBJ2-7; D is perhaps TRBD1 (5 bases). V was clipped by 5 bases and J by 3 bases, with 17 bases between them. Per the germline V gene, CDR1 is SGHDN and CDR2 is FVKESK. CDR3 length: 15 amino acids. The CDR3 region has the DNA TGTGCCAGCAGCGGTGCTACTGGCAGGGTCTACGAGCAGTACTTC. It yields the protein CASSGATGRVYEQYF.

This chain uses TRBV7-2 with TRBJ1-5; D perhaps matches TRBD1 (5 bases). Between the trimmed V and J ends, which lost 5 bases and 5 bases, there was a span of 16 bases. This CDR3 region has 15 residues. The V gene's germline CDR1 is SGHTA and CDR2 FQGNSA. The CDR3 is CASSPAPQGYQPQHF. In DNA, the CDR3 is TGTGCCAGCAGCCCCGCTCCGCAGGGCTATCAGCCCCAGCATTTT. Drawing the rest from reference TRBV7-2 and TRBJ1-5, the complete variable domain is GAGVSQSPSNKVTEKGKDVELRCDPISGHTALYWYRQSLGQGLEFLIYFQGNSAPDKSGLPSDRFSAERTGGSVSTLTIQRTQQEDSAVYLCASSPAPQGYQPQHFGDGTRLSIL.

J is TRBJ2-7 and V is TRBV11-2; 12 bases align to TRBD2. Trimming took 10 bases from V and 6 from J; bases not matched to a gene: 13. Germline V gene lookup returns CDR1 SGHAT and CDR2 FQNNGV. This CDR3 spans 15 amino acids. CDR3 coding DNA: TGTGCCACTGGTTCAGGGCTAGCGGGAGGGCGCGAGCAGTACTTC. It yields the protein CATGSGLAGGREQYF.

The chain links TRBV5-8 to TRBJ1-1, with D possibly matching TRBD1 (6 bases). The CDR3 sequence is 19 residues long. With 1 base removed from V and 0 bases from J, the gap between germline ends came to 22 bases. Germline V gives CDR1 SGHTS, CDR2 YDEGEE. This chain's CDR3 is CASSLPLFSGHSMNTEAFF. DNA of the CDR3: TGTGCCAGCAGCTTGCCTCTATTTTCGGGACACAGCATGAACACTGAAGCTTTCTTT.

V is TRBV2 and J is TRBJ2-7; TRBD1 matches 9 bases. CDR1 SNHLY and CDR2 FYNNEI come from the germline V gene. The CDR3 has 14 amino acids. J lost 4 bases, V lost 8 bases, and 9 bases had no gene match. CDR3 in amino acids: CASPRTGDKYEQYF. The CDR3 nucleotides are TGTGCCAGCCCACGGACAGGGGACAAGTACGAGCAGTACTTC.

The chain combines TRBV29-1 with TRBJ2-3; D is unresolved. Deletions cut 4 bases from V and 0 bases from J, with 8 bases between. The CDR3 runs to 13 residues. Germline V CDR1 and CDR2: SQVTM, ANQGSEA. The CDR3 is CSVAETSTDTQYF. In nucleotides, the CDR3 is TGCAGCGTTGCAGAGACTAGCACAGATACGCAGTATTTT.

The sample holds a few counts of this clone. This chain connects TRBV4-3 to TRBJ2-1; perhaps TRBD2 as D (5 bases). The CDR3 is 19 residues long. Germline lookup yields CDR1 LGHNA and CDR2 YSLEER. V gave up 1 base and J gave up 4 bases, with 23 bases separating them. Written as DNA, the CDR3 is TGCGCCAGCAGCCAAGTGTCAGGCGCTAGCCAGAGTAGTTACAATGAGCAGTTCTTC. Translation gives CASSQVSGASQSSYNEQFF.

This chain links TRBV7-6 with TRBJ1-1; TRBD1 matches at 7 bases. CDR1 is SGHVS and CDR2 is FNYEAQ in the germline V gene. V lost 1 base, J lost 8 bases, and 4 bases stayed unmatched. The CDR3 extends over 13 amino acids. The CDR3 DNA reads TGTGCCAGCAGCTTAGGACAGGGTTGCGAAGCTTTCTTT. Residues: CASSLGQGCEAFF.

The rearrangement uses TRBV11-1 and TRBJ1-1, with 8 bases lining up with TRBD1. In germline, CDR1 is SGHAT, CDR2 FQDESV (reference sequence). The length of the CDR3 is 15 residues. V lost 2 bases to trimming and J lost 11 bases; unmatched junction nucleotides: 13. The CDR3 loop is CASSLNQGAGSIAFF. In DNA, the CDR3 is TGTGCCAGCAGCTTAAACCAGGGGGCCGGCTCGATTGCTTTCTTT.

This clone was recorded a few times. The chain recombines TRBV7-2 with TRBJ1-2; 8 bases agree with TRBD1. V lost 6 bases to trimming and J lost 5 bases; unmatched junction nucleotides: 5. This CDR3 region has 13 residues. CDR1 and CDR2 (germline): SGHTA, FQGNSA. CDR3 region: CASRAGGEYGYTF. The CDR3 nucleotides are TGTGCCAGCAGAGCAGGGGGCGAATATGGCTACACCTTC.

V usage is TRBV20-1 and J usage is TRBJ2-5; TRBD1 matches 9 bases. The CDR3 is 11 amino acids. Germline values: CDR1 DFQATT, CDR2 SNEGSKA (reference sequence). V lost 3 bases, J lost 14 bases, and 7 bases stayed unmatched. This CDR3 is CSARGRDRVYF. The CDR3 DNA reads TGCAGTGCTAGGGGCCGGGACAGGGTTTACTTC.

V gene TRBV28 combines with J gene TRBJ1-2, with unresolved D. This CDR3 is built from 16 residues. The germline V and J ends were trimmed by 1 base and 4 bases, with 16 bases remaining between them. Germline lookup yields CDR1 MDHEN and CDR2 SYDVKM. The CDR3 DNA reads as TGTGCCAGCAGTTTATCCGATCCCCGCGGGCCCTATGGCTACACCTTC. This sequence encodes CASSLSDPRGPYGYTF.

This chain joins TRBV19 and TRBJ1-4; maybe TRBD1 (6 bases). V lost 7 bases to trimming and J lost 7 bases, with 13 bases between them. This CDR3 has 13 amino acids. Germline V lookup: CDR1 LNHDA, CDR2 SQIVND (reference sequence). The chain's CDR3 is CASNNRESEKLFF. The CDR3 bases are TGTGCCAGTAACAACAGGGAGAGTGAAAAACTGTTTTTT. Based on the CDR3 plus reference TRBV19 and TRBJ1-4, the full variable domain is DGGITQSPKYLFRKEGQNVTLSCEQNLNHDAMYWYRQDPGQGLRLIYYSQIVNDFQKGDIAEGYSVSREKKESFPLTVTSAQKNPTAFYLCASNNRESEKLFFGSGTQLSVL.

This clone has more than one count but fewer than ten. The J gene is TRBJ2-7, the V gene TRBV28; the D is unclear. V was cut by 8 bases and J by 4 bases, with 15 bases left in between. Per germline, CDR1 MDHEN and CDR2 SYDVKM. CDR3 length: 13 residues. The DNA of the CDR3 is TGTGCCAGCTCCCCTGGGTTACAGTACGAGCAGTACTTC. Protein sequence: CASSPGLQYEQYF.

CDR3 amino acids: CASSLRNSYEQYF. DNA of the CDR3: TGTGCCAGCAGCCTACGTAACAGCTACGAGCAGTACTTC. The chain combines TRBV5-4 with TRBJ2-5, with D unclear. With the DNA end fitting TRBJ2-7 better, the J assignment may be wrong. Germline lookup yields CDR1 SGHNT and CDR2 YYREEE (reference sequence). This CDR3 contains 13 residues.

The rearrangement links TRBV4-2 to TRBJ2-7; 11 nucleotides match TRBD2. Germline loops: CDR1 LGHNA, CDR2 YNFKEQ. V was clipped by 5 bases and J by 2 bases; unmatched bases: 8. The CDR3 totals 16 residues. This chain's CDR3 is CASSELAGDRAYEQYF. CDR3 nucleotide sequence: TGTGCCAGCAGCGAACTAGCGGGAGATAGGGCCTACGAGCAGTACTTC.

The genes are TRBV4-2 and TRBJ2-7, with 8 bases that match TRBD2. Per the germline V gene, CDR1 is LGHNA and CDR2 is YNFKEQ. The CDR3 is made up of 16 amino acids. J was trimmed by 6 bases and V by 3 bases; bases with no gene match: 13. The chain's CDR3 is CASSQLSSGREAEQYF. Written as DNA, the CDR3 is TGTGCCAGCAGCCAGCTCTCCTCGGGGCGGGAGGCCGAGCAGTACTTC.

The V call is TRBV7-3, the J call TRBJ2-1; TRBD2 agrees at 9 bases. Per the germline V gene, CDR1 is SGHTA and CDR2 is FQGTGA. Trimming removed 1 base from V and 8 bases from J; junction bases left unmatched: 6. This CDR3 has 15 amino acids. The CDR3 DNA reads TGTGCCAGCAGCTTAATAGCGGGAGTACGCGATGAGCAGTTCTTC. Translated: CASSLIAGVRDEQFF. The full variable domain, with the rest looked up from reference TRBV7-3 and TRBJ2-1, is GAGVSQTPSNKVTEKGKYVELRCDPISGHTALYWYRQSLGQGPEFLIYFQGTGAADDSGLPNDRFFAVRPEGSVSTLKIQRTERGDSAVYLCASSLIAGVRDEQFFGPGTRLTVL.

The rearrangement links TRBV4-1 to TRBJ2-1; TRBD2 is a possible D gene (6 bases). CDR3 size: 15 residues. Germline assignment: CDR1 MGHRA and CDR2 YSYEKL. Trimming took 4 bases from V and 0 from J, leaving 10 bases between them. CDR3 sequence (DNA): TGCGCCAGCAGCCCCGTCGGGAGCTCCTACAATGAGCAGTTCTTC. Protein product: CASSPVGSSYNEQFF.

The gene calls are TRBV6-5 and TRBJ2-2; possible D gene TRBD1, 6 bases. This CDR3 contains 14 residues. With 7 bases removed from V and 4 bases from J, the gap between germline ends came to 13 bases. The germline gives CDR1 MNHEY, CDR2 SVGAGI. The CDR3 protein is CASKVGRGTGELFF. The DNA of the CDR3 is TGTGCCAGCAAAGTTGGCAGGGGCACCGGGGAGCTGTTTTTT.

The chain has TRBV4-2 and TRBJ2-1; the match to TRBD2 covers 9 bases. The CDR3 consists of 17 residues. J lost 2 bases, V lost 5 bases, and 10 bases had no gene match. Germline CDR1 is LGHNA and CDR2 is YNFKEQ. The CDR3 DNA reads as TGTGCCAGCAGCTCCCCCCCGGGCGGGAGGGCCTACAATGAGCAGTTCTTC. Amino acids: CASSSPPGGRAYNEQFF.

The rearrangement joins TRBV19 to TRBJ2-1, with 7 bases matching TRBD1. CDR1 and CDR2 from the germline V gene are LNHDA and SQIVND (reference sequence). The V gene end was trimmed by 5 bases and the J gene end by 3 bases; junction bases not matched to a gene: 1. The CDR3 runs to 13 residues. CDR3 nucleotide sequence: TGTGCCAGTAGTTACAGGGGCTACAATGAGCAGTTCTTC. As protein: CASSYRGYNEQFF.

V is TRBV19 and J is TRBJ1-2; D possibly corresponds to TRBD1 (6 bases). The CDR3 length is 12 residues. V lost 3 bases and J lost 10, with 12 bases in between. Germline CDR1 and CDR2: LNHDA and SQIVND (reference sequence). DNA for the CDR3: TGTGCCAGTAGTATGAGGGGGAGCGACTACACCTTC. Amino acid sequence: CASSMRGSDYTF.

This chain links TRBV29-1 with TRBJ2-2, with 9 bases identical to TRBD1. Trimming cost V 3 bases and J 4 bases; bases outside gene matches: 6. In germline, CDR1 is SQVTM, CDR2 ANQGSEA. The length of the CDR3 is 15 residues. The CDR3 loop is CSVEGGQGGTGELFF. The CDR3 bases are TGCAGCGTTGAGGGGGGACAGGGCGGCACCGGGGAGCTGTTTTTT.

V gene TRBV6-6 combines with J gene TRBJ1-4, with a weak D call TRBD1 (5 bases). The CDR3 covers 13 residues. Germline V gives CDR1 MNHNY, CDR2 SVGAGI (reference sequence). V gave up 5 bases and J gave up 4 bases, with 8 bases separating them. CDR3 amino acids: CASSARDNEKLFF. The CDR3 DNA is TGTGCCAGCAGTGCCAGGGATAATGAAAAACTGTTTTTT.

In its sample, this clone was seen once. The V and J genes are TRBV27 and TRBJ2-1; 10 nucleotides line up with TRBD1. This CDR3 has 17 amino acids. Trimming at V came to 5 bases and at J to 1 base, leaving 8 bases not matched to a gene. The germline gives CDR1 MNHEY, CDR2 SMNVEV (reference sequence). DNA of the CDR3: TGTGCCAGCAGTACCCCGGCGGGACAGGGGTCCTACAATGAGCAGTTCTTC. Translating gives CASSTPAGQGSYNEQFF.